The T cell receptor beta chain under discussion was sequenced for a study of blood T cell repertoires in COVID-19. Study-level information: Samples came from the United States, Italy and Spain, spanning acute and convalescent COVID-19.

This CDR3 is 16 amino acids long. Germline-derived CDR1 and CDR2 are MNHNS and SASEGT. V lost 3 bases, J lost 2 bases, and 11 bases lay in between. The repertoire was sequenced with immunoSEQ multiplex PCR; TCRdb's copy has only in-frame clones and lacks some. The sample has about 300,000 clones, around 90% seen once; the top ten hold roughly 6.5%. This clonotype was sampled from a young man who had recovered from COVID-19. Sequences were obtained from peripheral blood. The chain has TRBV6-1 and TRBJ2-6; D is perhaps TRBD1 (6 bases). The CDR3 bases are TGTGCCAGCAGTGACTTACAGGGAACTGGGGCCAACGTCCTGACTTTC. It yields the protein CASSDLQGTGANVLTF.